Below, 31 T cell receptor beta chains from the same sample are listed, as sequenced in a study of blood T cells in healthy people across ages. Sample-barcoded 5' priming and a J-beta primer mix drove a second PCR of about 6 to 11 cycles. MiXCR, run by TCRdb on the 5' RACE reads, gives a single entry per CDR3 protein. The top ten hold under 9.5% of the sample, which has roughly 800,000 distinct CDR3 sequences, just under 25% seen once. The same specimen was also included in a second study, on T cells of mothers and their children.

The sequenced sample was blood. The receptors come from a boy aged 5-17 years in good health.

The rearrangement links TRBV10-3 to TRBJ1-5; no definite D call. CDR1 is ENHRY, CDR2 SYGVKD, per germline. V shed 2 bases and J shed 2 bases, with 1 base lying between them. This CDR3 has 12 residues. The CDR3 region has the DNA TGTGCCATCAGTGAGGGCAATCAGCCCCAGCATTTT. The encoded protein is CAISEGNQPQHF.

This chain connects TRBV10-2 to TRBJ2-1, with TRBD2 identical over 11 bases. The V segment lost 8 bases and the J segment 7 bases; nucleotides outside the gene matches: 7. Looked up from germline, CDR1 is WSHSY and CDR2 is SAAADI. The CDR3 loop spans 14 amino acids. CDR3 nucleotides: TGCGCCAGCGGGGTAGCGGGAGGGCTGAATGAGCAGTTCTTC. Residues: CASGVAGGLNEQFF.

This chain joins TRBV5-1 and TRBJ1-2, with D unclear. V lost 1 base to trimming and J lost 2 bases, with 18 bases between them. The germline gives CDR1 SGHRS, CDR2 YFSETQ. This CDR3 contains 17 residues. CDR3 residues: CASSLSSQRTYNYGYTF. In nucleotides, the CDR3 is TGCGCCAGCAGCTTGAGTTCGCAGAGAACATACAACTATGGCTACACCTTC. The variable domain in full, completed from reference TRBV5-1 and TRBJ1-2, reads KAGVTQTPRYLIKTRGQQVTLSCSPISGHRSVSWYQQTPGQGLQFLFEYFSETQRNKGNFPGRFSGRQFSNSRSEMNVSTLELGDSALYLCASSLSSQRTYNYGYTFGSGTRLTVV.

This clonotype has a handful of counts. The V call is TRBV7-9, the J call TRBJ2-3, with D possibly called TRBD1 or TRBD2 (5 bases each). Germline CDR1 and CDR2: SEHNR and FQNEAQ (reference sequence). The CDR3 covers 15 residues. The ends were cut back, 5 bases at V and 0 bases at J, with 12 bases in the middle. CDR3 sequence reads: CASSPGAPSTDTQYF. The CDR3 DNA is TGTGCCAGCAGCCCCGGGGCCCCAAGCACAGATACGCAGTATTTT.

This clonotype appeared a few times. The genes are TRBV12-3 or TRBV12-4 and TRBJ2-5; TRBD2 aligns across 11 bases. The CDR3 length is 16 residues. V dropped 5 bases and J dropped 2; count of bases not matched to a gene: 7. The DNA for the CDR3 is TGTGCCAGCAGTGTTTGGGGACTAGCGGCTCAAGAGACCCAGTACTTC. Translated: CASSVWGLAAQETQYF.

This rearrangement joins TRBV29-1 to TRBJ2-5, with D maybe TRBD2 (5 bases). This CDR3 contains 17 residues. Trimming pared 0 bases from V and 4 bases from J, leaving 21 bases between. The V gene's germline CDR1 is SQVTM and CDR2 ANQGSEA. The CDR3: CSVEEEAAMVLGETQYF. CDR3 in DNA: TGCAGCGTTGAAGAGGAAGCGGCAATGGTACTGGGAGAGACCCAGTACTTC.

The genes are TRBV28 and TRBJ2-5, with a tentative D call TRBD1 (5 bases). The J call may not be correct, given that the DNA end is closer to TRBJ2-7. CDR1 is MDHEN and CDR2 is SYDVKM in the germline V gene. CDR3 length equals 18 residues. The CDR3 loop is CASSQGAFWSTSSYEQYF. In DNA form, the CDR3 reads TGTGCCAGCAGCCAAGGGGCTTTTTGGAGTACCAGCTCCTACGAGCAGTACTTC.

This clonotype was detected only a few times. V is TRBV27 and J is TRBJ2-6; D is perhaps TRBD1 or TRBD2 (5 bases each). The CDR3 has 16 residues. Trimming left V 4 bases short and J 1 base short, with 11 bases between. Per germline, CDR1 MNHEY and CDR2 SMNVEV (reference sequence). The CDR3 spells CASSSGLLSGANVLTF. CDR3 coding DNA: TGTGCCAGCAGTTCGGGGCTCCTTTCTGGGGCCAACGTCCTGACTTTC.

This clonotype was observed a handful of times. J is TRBJ2-7 and V is TRBV2, with 10 bases fitting TRBD2. V shed 6 bases and J 5 bases; nucleotides not matched to a gene: 4. Per the germline V gene, CDR1 is SNHLY and CDR2 is FYNNEI. There are 13 residues in the CDR3. The CDR3: CASRDSGRNEQYF. The CDR3 coding sequence is TGTGCCAGCAGAGATAGCGGGAGGAACGAGCAGTACTTC.

For the CDR3, the DNA is TGTGCCATCACGACGGGGGGGCAAACAGATACGCAGTATTTT. Its translation: CAITTGGQTDTQYF. The genes are TRBV10-3 and TRBJ2-3, with TRBD2 matching over 8 bases. The CDR3 runs 14 residues. Trimming at V came to 7 bases and at J to 3 bases, leaving 6 bases not matched to a gene. The germline V gene has CDR1 ENHRY and CDR2 SYGVKD.

The chain couples TRBV6-5 to TRBJ2-7; TRBD2 might be the D (5 bases). This CDR3 has 13 amino acids. Trimming took 5 bases from V and 3 from J, leaving 11 bases between them. The germline V gene encodes CDR1 MNHEY and CDR2 SVGAGI. The CDR3 DNA reads TGTGCCAGCAGTCGCAGCGGCAACTACGAGCAGTACTTC. This codes for CASSRSGNYEQYF.

V usage is TRBV7-3 and J usage is TRBJ2-7; tentatively, D is TRBD2 (6 bases). V shed 1 base and J shed 3 bases, with 13 bases lying between them. CDR3 length: 15 amino acids. Germline V gene lookup returns CDR1 SGHTA and CDR2 FQGTGA. The CDR3 loop is CASSLSYGSVYEQYF. The CDR3 DNA reads TGTGCCAGCAGCTTAAGTTACGGGAGCGTCTACGAGCAGTACTTC. Full variable domain (rest looked up from reference TRBV7-3 and TRBJ2-7): GAGVSQTPSNKVTEKGKYVELRCDPISGHTALYWYRQSLGQGPEFLIYFQGTGAADDSGLPNDRFFAVRPEGSVSTLKIQRTERGDSAVYLCASSLSYGSVYEQYFGPGTRLTVT.

This clonotype has only a few counts. The CDR3 DNA follows: TGTGCCAGCAGCAGAGATGGTAGCGGGAGGGCCCAGTACTTC. The encoded protein is CASSRDGSGRAQYF. This chain joins TRBV7-2 and TRBJ2-5; 11 bases align to TRBD2. V gave up 5 bases and J gave up 9 bases; unmatched junction bases: 8. The CDR3 sequence is 14 residues long. The germline V gene encodes CDR1 SGHTA and CDR2 FQGNSA.

V and J are TRBV6-5 and TRBJ2-1, with D maybe TRBD2 (6 bases). The V gene's germline CDR1 is MNHEY and CDR2 SVGAGI. V was pared by 5 bases and J by 4 bases, with 15 bases between. The CDR3 covers 15 residues. CDR3 loop: CASSPRWGDYNEQFF. The CDR3 region has the DNA TGTGCCAGCAGTCCCCGTTGGGGGGATTACAATGAGCAGTTCTTC.

This clonotype was detected only once. The J gene is TRBJ2-3, the V gene TRBV12-3 or TRBV12-4; no definite D call. The CDR3 contains 14 residues. V dropped 6 bases and J dropped 6 bases, with 16 bases sitting between them. CDR3 DNA sequence: TGTGCCAGCAGCCCTCACACGGAATCGGATACGCAGTATTTT. Protein: CASSPHTESDTQYF.

The chain combines TRBV20-1 with TRBJ2-5, with D tentatively TRBD2 (5 bases). The better agreement between TRBJ2-1 and the DNA end casts doubt on the J call. Germline V gives CDR1 DFQATT, CDR2 SNEGSKA (reference sequence). The CDR3 sequence is 14 residues long. The CDR3 DNA reads TGCAGTGCTAGACCCAGCGGAGGTTACAATGAGCAGTTCTTC. It translates to CSARPSGGYNEQFF.

In this sample, this clonotype turned up a few times. The chain is built from TRBV29-1 and TRBJ1-1; D ambiguous. The CDR3 extends over 13 amino acids. V was pared by 4 bases and J by 0 bases, with 9 bases between. CDR1 is SQVTM, CDR2 ANQGSEA, per germline. CDR3 protein: CSVGGTMNTEAFF. In DNA form, the CDR3 reads TGCAGCGTTGGTGGCACTATGAACACTGAAGCTTTCTTT.

The chain employs TRBV6-1 and TRBJ1-4; 9 bases are a match to TRBD1. V lost 7 bases and J lost 8; bases outside the gene matches: 11. Per the germline V gene, CDR1 is MNHNS and CDR2 is SASEGT. This CDR3 has 15 residues. The CDR3 coding sequence is TGTGCCAGCACGGCTAACAGGGGGCCTGGGGAAAAACTGTTTTTT. This sequence encodes CASTANRGPGEKLFF.

The J gene is TRBJ1-2, the V gene TRBV4-3, with a possible D match to TRBD1 (6 bases). Trimming removed 1 base at V and 2 bases at J, with 11 bases between. The CDR3 is 15 residues long. Germline V gene lookup returns CDR1 LGHNA and CDR2 YSLEER. The CDR3 nucleotides read TGCGCCAGCAGCCAAGTCTCCGGGGGCAACTATGGCTACACCTTC. Its protein product is CASSQVSGGNYGYTF.

This clonotype has just a few counts. This chain connects TRBV28 to TRBJ2-5, with 10 bases fitting TRBD2. V lost 4 bases to trimming and J lost 5 bases; unmatched junction nucleotides: 19. CDR1 and CDR2 (germline): MDHEN, SYDVKM. CDR3 size: 19 residues. For the CDR3, the DNA is TGTGCCAGCAGTTCCCACGTTCTAGCGGGGGCCTGGCGGTTCGAGACCCAGTACTTC. Translating it yields CASSSHVLAGAWRFETQYF.

This clonotype was detected once. V and J are TRBV4-1 and TRBJ2-3; 9 bases align to TRBD2. This CDR3 region has 15 residues. Per germline, CDR1 MGHRA and CDR2 YSYEKL. After removal of 4 bases from V and 2 bases from J, the junction contained 4 bases not matched to a gene. The CDR3 DNA follows: TGCGCCAGCAGCCGAGGACTAGCGTTCACAGATACGCAGTATTTT. This sequence encodes CASSRGLAFTDTQYF.

This clonotype was picked up a small number of times. One end of the junction fails to match germline, which may point to a read error. V is TRBV20-1 and J is TRBJ1-2; D gene ambiguous. CDR3 length: 13 amino acids. Germline CDR1 is DFQATT and CDR2 is SNEGSKA (reference sequence). The CDR3 DNA reads TGCAGTGCTAGAGATACAGAAAACTATGGCTACGCCTTC. Translating gives CSARDTENYGYAF.

This sequence joins TRBV6-6 and TRBJ2-7; a weak D match, TRBD1 (5 bases). The ends were cut back, 7 bases at V and 0 bases at J, with 13 bases in the middle. Germline V gene sequence: CDR1 MNHNY, CDR2 SVGAGI (reference sequence). This CDR3 region has 14 residues. CDR3 nucleotides: TGTGCCAGCACCCCCAGGGAAGACTCCTACGAGCAGTACTTC. It specifies CASTPREDSYEQYF.

Only a few counts were recorded for this clonotype. This rearrangement joins TRBV4-3 to TRBJ2-5; TRBD2 matches 13 bases. The J call may be faulty, since TRBJ2-7 better matches the DNA end. CDR1 and CDR2 (germline): LGHNA, YSLEER. The CDR3 extends over 16 amino acids. In DNA, the CDR3 is TGCGCCAGCAGCCCTCAGGGGACTAGCGGGGTCTACGAGCAGTACTTC. Its protein is CASSPQGTSGVYEQYF.

The rearrangement joins TRBV27 to TRBJ2-1, with D possibly TRBD1 on 5 matching bases. With 0 bases removed from V and 2 bases from J, the gap between germline ends came to 11 bases. CDR3 length equals 16 residues. Germline CDR1 MNHEY, CDR2 SMNVEV (reference sequence). The CDR3 protein is CASSLSGAGTYNEQFF. The CDR3 DNA reads TGTGCCAGCAGTTTATCAGGGGCTGGGACCTACAATGAGCAGTTCTTC.

This clonotype has just a few counts. The V gene is TRBV4-1, the J gene TRBJ2-7; D uncertain. The germline gives CDR1 MGHRA, CDR2 YSYEKL. V lost 4 bases, J lost 4 bases, and 17 bases lay in between. This CDR3 spans 15 amino acids. The CDR3 nucleotides read TGCGCCAGCAGCCTAACAGACAAGGGATTTTACGAGCAGTACTTC. Translating it yields CASSLTDKGFYEQYF.

This clonotype was detected a few times. This chain uses TRBV5-1 with TRBJ2-6; 7 nucleotides agree with TRBD1. Germline V gene sequence: CDR1 SGHRS, CDR2 YFSETQ. The CDR3 has 17 residues. Trimming took 5 bases from V and 0 from J; bases not matched to a gene: 8. The CDR3 region is CASSYTGASSGANVLTF. The CDR3 nucleotides read TGCGCCAGCAGTTATACAGGGGCTTCCTCTGGGGCCAACGTCCTGACTTTC.

V usage is TRBV5-1 and J usage is TRBJ2-5; no clear D gene. V lost 0 bases, J lost 1 base, and 7 bases lay in between. Germline-derived CDR1 and CDR2 are SGHRS and YFSETQ. CDR3 size: 14 residues. The CDR3 DNA follows: TGCGCCAGCAGCTTGGAGACGTCCCAAGAGACCCAGTACTTC. This sequence encodes CASSLETSQETQYF.

This clonotype was detected a few times. This sequence joins TRBV20-1 and TRBJ2-3; 7 bases match TRBD2. The germline CDR1 and CDR2 sequences are DFQATT and SNEGSKA (reference sequence). The CDR3 covers 14 residues. V gave up 5 bases and J gave up 3 bases; unmatched junction bases: 8. The CDR3 nucleotides read TGCAGTGCTCCCCCGCGGGGGATGACAGATACGCAGTATTTT. Translated: CSAPPRGMTDTQYF.

The genes are TRBV9 and TRBJ2-3; D is ambiguous. Germline CDR1 is SGDLS and CDR2 is YYNGEE. Trimming removed 2 bases at V and 1 base at J, with 14 bases between. This CDR3 spans 16 amino acids. Here the CDR3 reads CASSVFPDIRTDTQYF. CDR3 nucleotide sequence: TGTGCCAGCAGCGTCTTCCCGGATATCCGCACAGATACGCAGTATTTT.

Only a few counts were recorded for this clonotype. This rearrangement joins TRBV29-1 to TRBJ2-5, with D perhaps matching TRBD2 (6 bases). Germline CDR1 is SQVTM and CDR2 is ANQGSEA. Trimming took off 7 bases at V and 7 bases at J, with 16 bases between the two ends. The CDR3 runs 12 residues. The CDR3: CSAWTGDGTQYF. The CDR3, as DNA: TGCAGCGCCTGGACGGGGGACGGGACCCAGTACTTC.